One sample yielded the 19 T cell receptor beta chains listed below, sequenced in a study of Ad26.COV2.S vaccination and SARS-CoV-2 variants. This table comes from immunoSEQ multiplex PCR, and its TCRdb copy is limited to in-frame clones, with some not included. The repertoire holds more than 85,000 clones, with around 80% as singletons. The material sequenced was peripheral blood, taken after recovery from COVID-19. The source is a human donor who had recovered from COVID-19.

In its sample, this clone was seen a few times. The V gene is TRBV2, the J gene TRBJ2-6; 11 bases fit TRBD1. J lost 4 bases, V lost 9 bases, and 8 bases had no gene match. This CDR3 region has 16 residues. CDR1 SNHLY and CDR2 FYNNEI come from the germline V gene. CDR3 region: CASGDRGINGANVLTF. CDR3 coding DNA: TGTGCCAGTGGGGACAGGGGGATTAACGGGGCCAACGTCCTGACTTTC.

This chain uses TRBV18 with TRBJ1-6; 8 bases are shared with TRBD1. Unmatched junction bases numbered 6, after V lost 4 bases and J lost 10 bases. The germline V gene encodes CDR1 KGHSH and CDR2 LQKENI. CDR3 length: 14 residues. The CDR3 region has the DNA TGTGCCAGCTCACGGGACAGGATTGGGTCACCCCTCCACTTT. Translating it yields CASSRDRIGSPLHF.

This clone was seen once. The CDR3 reads CASSLVTAGFSSYEQYF. Here the CDR3 DNA reads TGTGCCAGCAGCTTAGTCACCGCGGGGTTTAGCTCCTACGAGCAGTACTTC. This rearrangement joins TRBV7-9 to TRBJ2-7; D might be TRBD2 (6 bases). This CDR3 comprises 17 residues. Trimming took 1 base from V and 0 from J, leaving 16 bases between them. CDR1 SEHNR and CDR2 FQNEAQ come from the germline V gene (reference sequence).

This clone has more than one count but fewer than ten. The gene calls are TRBV3-1 (or the pseudogene TRBV3-2) and TRBJ1-3, with D uncertain. The V and J ends lost 1 base and 3 bases respectively, with 10 bases between them. CDR3 size: 15 residues. In germline, CDR1 is LGHDT, CDR2 YNNKEL (reference sequence). The DNA of the CDR3 is TGTGCCAGCAGCCAAGGGGCCGGATTTGGAAACACCATATATTTT. Its protein is CASSQGAGFGNTIYF.

This chain connects TRBV19 to TRBJ1-2, with no clear D. Trimming removed 0 bases at V and 7 bases at J, with 6 bases between. The length of the CDR3 is 12 residues. Germline assignment: CDR1 LNHDA and CDR2 SQIVND (reference sequence). CDR3: CASSIDRFGYTF. The CDR3 nucleotides read TGTGCCAGTAGTATAGACCGGTTTGGCTACACCTTC. The variable domain in full, with the rest retrieved from reference TRBV19 and TRBJ1-2, is DGGITQSPKYLFRKEGQNVTLSCEQNLNHDAMYWYRQDPGQGLRLIYYSQIVNDFQKGDIAEGYSVSREKKESFPLTVTSAQKNPTAFYLCASSIDRFGYTFGSGTRLTVV.

The chain recombines TRBV6-5 with TRBJ1-3; 9 bases are a match to TRBD1. The CDR3 is 14 residues long. V lost 7 bases, J lost 6 bases, and 7 bases stayed unmatched. Germline CDR1 reads MNHEY; CDR2 reads SVGAGI. The CDR3 is CASKPGQGLNTIYF. DNA for the CDR3: TGTGCCAGCAAACCGGGACAGGGATTAAACACCATATATTTT.

The J gene is TRBJ1-5, the V gene TRBV4-3, with D possibly TRBD1 on 5 matching bases. The germline V and J ends were trimmed by 0 bases and 2 bases, with 11 bases remaining between them. CDR1 is LGHNA and CDR2 is YSLEER in the germline V gene. The CDR3 runs to 16 residues. As DNA, the CDR3 is TGCGCCAGCAGCCAAGATTCAGGGAAGGGCAATCAGCCCCAGCATTTT. Translated, it gives CASSQDSGKGNQPQHF.

This clone was found a few times. The rearrangement links TRBV3-1 (or the pseudogene TRBV3-2) to TRBJ1-2; D remains unclear. The germline CDR1 and CDR2 sequences are LGHDT and YNNKEL (reference sequence). The CDR3 spans 12 residues. Trimming left V 4 bases short and J 9 bases short, with 12 bases between. The CDR3 sequence: CASSLLGSRYTF. As DNA, the CDR3 is TGTGCCAGCAGCCTCTTGGGCTCCCGCTACACCTTC.

The V call is TRBV7-9, the J call TRBJ1-1; D may be TRBD1 (6 bases). From germline, CDR1 is SEHNR and CDR2 FQNEAQ (reference sequence). The V and J ends lost 3 bases and 0 bases respectively, with 11 bases between them. The CDR3 sequence is 15 residues long. The CDR3 loop is CASSFHREVNTEAFF. The DNA for the CDR3 is TGTGCCAGCAGCTTCCACAGGGAGGTGAACACTGAAGCTTTCTTT.

This rearrangement joins TRBV3-1 (or the pseudogene TRBV3-2) to TRBJ2-7; D is undetermined. The CDR3 covers 14 residues. Trimming left V 0 bases short and J 2 bases short, with 8 bases between. Germline values: CDR1 LGHDT, CDR2 YNNKEL (reference sequence). CDR3 sequence: CASSQEGGTYEQYF. CDR3 nucleotide sequence: TGTGCCAGCAGCCAAGAAGGCGGCACCTACGAGCAGTACTTC.

The V call is TRBV15, the J call TRBJ2-1; maybe TRBD1 (7 bases). V was trimmed by 6 bases and J by 6 bases, leaving 15 bases between them. Looked up from germline, CDR1 is LNHNV and CDR2 is YYDKDF (reference sequence). This CDR3 contains 14 residues. The CDR3 DNA follows: TGTGCCACCAGGGGTATCCAGGGGGGCAATGAGCAGTTCTTC. Amino acids: CATRGIQGGNEQFF.

V and J are TRBV21-1 and TRBJ2-3; the listed D gene, TRBD1, was not tested against the DNA. TRBV21-1 is annotated as a pseudogene. This CDR3 is built from 16 residues. This CDR3 is CARYRGQNSSTDTQYF. CDR3 in DNA: TGTGCCAGATACAGGGGACAGAACTCGAGCACAGATACGCAGTATTTT.

The rearrangement uses TRBV5-5 and TRBJ1-2; 7 bases agree with TRBD1. CDR1 SGHKS and CDR2 YYEKEE come from the germline V gene (reference sequence). The ends lost 3 bases at V and 6 bases at J; junction bases unmatched: 5. The CDR3 consists of 13 residues. The CDR3 DNA is TGTGCCAGCAGCTCGGTACAGGGGAATGGCTACACCTTC. This sequence encodes CASSSVQGNGYTF.

The chain links TRBV5-1 to TRBJ1-1; TRBD1 aligns across 7 bases. The V gene end was trimmed by 7 bases and the J gene end by 2 bases; junction bases not matched to a gene: 8. The CDR3 contains 14 residues. CDR1 is SGHRS, CDR2 YFSETQ, per germline. Here the CDR3 DNA reads TGCGCCAGCCAGATGGACAGGATTAACACTGAAGCTTTCTTT. Its protein product is CASQMDRINTEAFF.

The V gene is TRBV19, the J gene TRBJ2-1; tentatively, D is TRBD1 (6 bases). CDR1 LNHDA and CDR2 SQIVND come from the germline V gene (reference sequence). V lost 5 bases to trimming and J lost 7 bases, with 18 bases between them. The CDR3 runs to 15 residues. The CDR3 region has the DNA TGTGCCAGTAGTCCACGGTTCACAGGGAAGAATGAGCAGTTCTTC. It yields the protein CASSPRFTGKNEQFF. The whole variable domain, remainder taken from reference TRBV19 and TRBJ2-1, is DGGITQSPKYLFRKEGQNVTLSCEQNLNHDAMYWYRQDPGQGLRLIYYSQIVNDFQKGDIAEGYSVSREKKESFPLTVTSAQKNPTAFYLCASSPRFTGKNEQFFGPGTRLTVL.

The sample holds one count of this clone. The rearrangement links TRBV7-9 to TRBJ1-1; D is unclear. This CDR3 contains 15 residues. Trimming removed 6 bases at V and 1 base at J, with 15 bases between. Germline CDR1 SEHNR, CDR2 FQNEAQ (reference sequence). The CDR3 region is CASSSIKGRNTEAFF. The CDR3 DNA reads as TGTGCCAGCAGTTCTATCAAGGGTCGGAACACTGAAGCTTTCTTT.

The chain uses TRBV20-1 and TRBJ1-5; maybe TRBD1 (5 bases). This CDR3 contains 14 residues. The germline V gene encodes CDR1 DFQATT and CDR2 SNEGSKA (reference sequence). Deletions cut 3 bases from V and 5 bases from J, with 14 bases between. This CDR3 reads CSASSREGYQPQHF. The CDR3 DNA reads TGCAGTGCTAGTTCCAGGGAAGGTTATCAGCCCCAGCATTTT.

The rearrangement joins TRBV6-2 or TRBV6-3 to TRBJ2-3, with TRBD2 identical over 11 bases. CDR3 length: 16 amino acids. V shed 6 bases and J 6 bases; nucleotides not matched to a gene: 11. Germline loops: CDR1 MNHEY, CDR2 SVGEGT. CDR3 loop: CASSTGLAGNLDTQYF. The CDR3 DNA sequence: TGTGCCAGCAGCACTGGACTAGCGGGCAACTTGGATACGCAGTATTTT.

The chain employs TRBV3-1 (or the pseudogene TRBV3-2) and TRBJ1-3; D is uncertain. Germline CDR1 and CDR2: LGHDT and YNNKEL (reference sequence). V lost 3 bases and J 7 bases, leaving 7 bases between the germline ends. The CDR3 contains 12 residues. The CDR3 coding sequence is TGTGCCAGCAGCCATTTGGAGAACACCATATATTTT. This codes for CASSHLENTIYF.